This T cell receptor (beta chain) was profiled in a study of blood T cell repertoires in COVID-19. Notes on this clone: Other DNA sequences from this sample encode an identical CDR3 as well.

Sequencing was performed with immunoSEQ multiplex PCR; in TCRdb, only in-frame clones are kept and a portion is missing. The data hold over 75,000 clones, with 75% to 90% observed a single time. Material for sequencing was peripheral blood. The origin of this receptor is a woman of 80 years or more with active COVID-19.

CDR3: CASSLGQGSYNSPLHF. The CDR3, as DNA: TGCGCCAGCAGCTTGGGACAGGGCTCCTATAATTCACCCCTCCACTTT. V gene TRBV5-1 combines with J gene TRBJ1-6; 7 bases are shared with TRBD1. The germline CDR1 and CDR2 sequences are SGHRS and YFSETQ. Unmatched junction bases numbered 0, after V lost 0 bases and J lost 0 bases. This CDR3 has 16 residues.